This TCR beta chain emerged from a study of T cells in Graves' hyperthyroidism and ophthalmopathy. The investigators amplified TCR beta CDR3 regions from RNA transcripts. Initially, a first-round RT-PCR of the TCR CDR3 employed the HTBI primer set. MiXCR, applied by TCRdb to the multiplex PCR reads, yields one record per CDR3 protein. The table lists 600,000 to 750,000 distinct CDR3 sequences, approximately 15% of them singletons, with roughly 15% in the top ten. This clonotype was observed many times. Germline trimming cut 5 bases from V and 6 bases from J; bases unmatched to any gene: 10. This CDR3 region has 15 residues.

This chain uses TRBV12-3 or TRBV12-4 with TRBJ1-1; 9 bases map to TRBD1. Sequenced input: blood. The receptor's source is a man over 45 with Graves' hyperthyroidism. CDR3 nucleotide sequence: TGTGCCAGCAGTCCAGGACAGGGGTGGCATCCTGAAGCTTTCTTT. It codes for CASSPGQGWHPEAFF.